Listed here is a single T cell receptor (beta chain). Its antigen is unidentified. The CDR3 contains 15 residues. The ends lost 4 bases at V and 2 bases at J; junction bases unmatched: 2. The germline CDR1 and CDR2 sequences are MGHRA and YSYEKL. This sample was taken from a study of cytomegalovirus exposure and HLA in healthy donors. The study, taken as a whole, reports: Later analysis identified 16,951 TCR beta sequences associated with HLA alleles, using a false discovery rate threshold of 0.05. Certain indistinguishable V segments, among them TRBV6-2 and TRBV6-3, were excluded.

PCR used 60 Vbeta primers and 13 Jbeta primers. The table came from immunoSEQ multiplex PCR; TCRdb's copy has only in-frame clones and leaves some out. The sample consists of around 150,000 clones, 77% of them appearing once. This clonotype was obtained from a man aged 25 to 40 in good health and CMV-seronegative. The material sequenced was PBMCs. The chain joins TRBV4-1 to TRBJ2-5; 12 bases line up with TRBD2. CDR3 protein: CASSPGTSGQETQYF. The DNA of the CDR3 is TGCGCCAGCAGCCCGGGGACTAGCGGGCAAGAGACCCAGTACTTC.